This T cell receptor beta chain was sequenced for a study of blood T cell repertoires in COVID-19. Across the whole study: Sites across the United States, Italy and Spain contributed samples from acute and convalescent COVID-19. From T cells, B-cell-depleted T cells, or PBMCs came the material, which was cDNA or gDNA.

This CDR3 comprises 16 residues. Trimming took 1 base from V and 6 from J; bases not matched to a gene: 8. The germline V gene has CDR1 SGHDN and CDR2 FVKESK. TCRdb keeps only in-frame clones here, not all; method: immunoSEQ multiplex PCR. The sample lists over 200,000 clones, about four fifths occurring once. This chain links TRBV14 with TRBJ2-1; 8 nucleotides agree with TRBD2. The receptor was derived from a woman in her thirties or forties with active or convalescent COVID-19. The sample comprised peripheral blood. CDR3 residues: CASSQGKWTSSNEQFF. In DNA, the CDR3 is TGTGCCAGCAGCCAAGGGAAATGGACTAGCAGCAATGAGCAGTTCTTC.